These T cell receptor beta chains were read from a single sample in a study of T and B cells in COVID-19 patients. A single record per CDR3 protein comes from TCRdb applying MiXCR to the multiplex PCR reads. The top ten clones hold more than 20% of a sample with about 7,200 distinct CDR3 sequences, approximately 33% of them seen once. The sample was blood. These TCRs come from a human donor who had recovered from COVID-19. The CDR3 runs from the conserved cysteine through the conserved F or W.

v_call	j_call	cdr3_aa
TRBV27	TRBJ1-4	CASSFQPPRRTNEKLFF
TRBV6-5	TRBJ2-7	CASSYSRGLAGGYEQYF
TRBV13	TRBJ2-1	CASSLGGWGGYNEQFF
TRBV24-1	TRBJ2-3	CATSNLRGDTQYF
TRBV7-2	TRBJ2-5	CASSLVWTNQETQYF
TRBV5-4	TRBJ2-7	CASSFLGGGPGEQYF
TRBV6-5	TRBJ1-4	CASRRGINEKLFF
TRBV7-2	TRBJ1-5	CASSLGVAANQPQHF
TRBV19	TRBJ2-7	CASNAGGIGYEQYF
TRBV6-6	TRBJ1-4	CASSRTGSTNEKLFF
TRBV5-8	TRBJ2-1	CASSLKFYNEQFF
TRBV18	TRBJ1-1	CASSPTGNTEAFF
TRBV27	TRBJ1-2	CASSLTDRGRFFFGYTF
TRBV6-5	TRBJ1-4	CASSRNRGRSTNEKLFF
TRBV19	TRBJ2-3	CASSIVFGPGIGNTQYF
TRBV19	TRBJ2-3	CASSPIVGRLTDTQYF
TRBV6-5	TRBJ2-7	CASNPRTDSYEQYF
TRBV27	TRBJ2-4	CASSLLLAEPVAKNIQYF
TRBV6-2/TRBV6-3	TRBJ2-3	CASSTRGEGTDTQYF
TRBV29-1	TRBJ2-2	CSVAQGIRTGELFF
TRBV7-9	TRBJ1-2	CASSLADRGDYGYTF
TRBV11-2	TRBJ2-3	CASSSFDSSTDTQYF
TRBV6-5	TRBJ2-3	CASSLGDTQYF
TRBV7-6	TRBJ2-5	CASSLERGGGASRETQYF
TRBV13	TRBJ1-2	CASSVTGFGYTF
TRBV5-1	TRBJ1-4	CASSNSPTETTNEKLFF
TRBV6-2/TRBV6-3	TRBJ2-3	CASSYLTPQTFTDTQYF
TRBV19	TRBJ2-5	CASSSSGGETQYF
TRBV6-5	TRBJ1-1	CASSGTGEGRTEAFF
TRBV6-1	TRBJ2-1	CASSALRRDFIDPEQFF
TRBV7-9	TRBJ2-3	CASSLLEPPSTDTQYF
TRBV5-4	TRBJ2-1	CASSSGLAGEEFF
TRBV5-1	TRBJ2-3	CASSEPDRTGTDTQYF
TRBV11-1	TRBJ2-5	CASSLAGGTQETQYF
TRBV6-5	TRBJ1-5	CASSLVPSSNQPQHF
TRBV5-4	TRBJ2-5	CASSLEGQGGRTQYF
TRBV12-3/TRBV12-4	TRBJ2-5	CASSLEGRLMAGVGQETQYF
TRBV12-3/TRBV12-4	TRBJ2-3	CASSFGTSTDTQYF
TRBV18	TRBJ1-1	CASSPPGQVRTEAFF
TRBV6-1	TRBJ2-5	CASSEGSRGVSTQYF
TRBV5-4	TRBJ2-1	CASSFRRAGEDEQFF
TRBV5-1	TRBJ2-1	CASSGTISYNEQFF
TRBV27	TRBJ2-3	CAAARVAFLVRTSGGTDTQYF
TRBV5-4	TRBJ2-3	CASSPIAGGPHTQYF
TRBV20-1	TRBJ2-3	CSASSRTDTQYF
TRBV6-6	TRBJ1-5	CASSYRATTSQPQHF
TRBV15	TRBJ2-7	CATSRGRSSSYEQYF
TRBV5-4	TRBJ2-1	CASSLEVSGVYNEQFF
TRBV5-1	TRBJ2-3	CASSSGGQPDTQYF
TRBV19	TRBJ2-5	CASGRTSGGAGETQYF
TRBV6-5	TRBJ1-4	CASGYLPFNEKLFF
TRBV19	TRBJ1-5	CATQAQGAWVGQPQHF
TRBV19	TRBJ2-5	CASSEVAGGTYQETQYF
TRBV6-2/TRBV6-3	TRBJ2-1	CASIWRGGFNEQFF
TRBV6-2/TRBV6-3	TRBJ1-2	CASSQTPGAHGYTF
TRBV15	TRBJ1-2	CATSGRIGTIVGGYTF
TRBV12-3/TRBV12-4	TRBJ1-1	CASRTDGQNTEAFF
TRBV6-1	TRBJ2-1	CASSDRADYNEQFF
TRBV27	TRBJ2-3	CASSFKGHQETDTQYF
TRBV5-5	TRBJ2-3	CASSRQSTDTQYF